This T cell receptor (beta chain) came from a study of T cells after yellow fever vaccination. TCRdb called the 5' RACE reads again in MiXCR, with one record for every CDR3 protein. The sample consists of 150,000 to 200,000 distinct CDR3 sequences, about 6% of them appearing once. The CDR3 has 20 residues. Germline V gene sequence: CDR1 KGHSH, CDR2 LQKENI. The V gene end was trimmed by 5 bases and the J gene end by 0 bases; junction bases not matched to a gene: 17. The clonotype originates from a young man who received the YFV17D yellow fever vaccine. Material: CD4+ T cells sorted from PBMCs, obtained on the day of the first yellow fever vaccination. The chain couples TRBV18 to TRBJ2-3; TRBD1 aligns across 10 bases. As DNA, the CDR3 is TGTGCCAGCTCAATCGCCTCGGGACAGGGGTTCCCTTCTAGCACAGATACGCAGTATTTT. This sequence encodes CASSIASGQGFPSSTDTQYF.